One sample yielded the 14 T cell receptor beta chains listed below, sequenced in a study of control samples from healthy donors and cancer patients (dated by TCRdb to about 2020). Libraries were made using the immunoSEQ multiplex PCR assay. What TCRdb holds here is the immuneACCESS table cut down to in-frame rearrangements. Part of the clones is not present; checked against another copy, under half of the missing clones reflect an unresolved V gene, and the others are unexplained. For this sample there are thousands of clones; approximately 68% appear just once. Together, the top ten hold approximately 8% of the sample. Sequencing was performed on formalin-fixed, paraffin-embedded tissue. These receptors were collected from a male donor with melanoma.

This clone was counted a few times. This chain uses TRBV10-3 with TRBJ2-2; D tentatively reads TRBD1 or TRBD2 (5 bases each). The CDR3 is made up of 14 amino acids. CDR1 is ENHRY and CDR2 is SYGVKD in the germline V gene. V gave up 6 bases and J gave up 2 bases, with 10 bases separating them. CDR3 residues: CAISGTGNTGELFF. The CDR3 bases are TGTGCCATCAGCGGGACGGGTAACACCGGGGAGCTGTTTTTT.

The chain uses TRBV5-1 and TRBJ1-6; 8 bases align to TRBD1. V dropped 6 bases and J dropped 6; count of bases not matched to a gene: 8. This CDR3 is built from 15 residues. Germline-derived CDR1 and CDR2 are SGHRS and YFSETQ. CDR3 in DNA: TGCGCCAGCACCCTGACAGGGGTTGGTAATTCACCCCTCCACTTT. It specifies CASTLTGVGNSPLHF.

The chain carries TRBV5-8 and TRBJ2-3; no clear D gene. Germline V lookup: CDR1 SGHTS, CDR2 YDEGEE. The CDR3 has 12 amino acids. Trimming pared 5 bases from V and 8 bases from J, leaving 12 bases between. CDR3 bases: TGTGCCAGCAGGATTTGGCGTGGTACGCAGTATTTT. As protein: CASRIWRGTQYF. The full variable domain, with the rest looked up from reference TRBV5-8 and TRBJ2-3, is EAGVTQSPTHLIKTRGQQATLRCSPISGHTSVYWYQQALGLGLQFLLWYDEGEERNRGNFPPRFSGRQFPNYSSELNVNALELEDSALYLCASRIWRGTQYFGPGTRLTVL.

The CDR3, as DNA: TGTGCCAGCAGTTCCCCTTCTGGCGGGGCGAACACCGGGGAGCTGTTTTTT. It is translated as CASSSPSGGANTGELFF. The chain employs TRBV28 and TRBJ2-2, with D possibly matching TRBD2 (6 bases). Germline V lookup: CDR1 MDHEN, CDR2 SYDVKM. This CDR3 spans 17 amino acids. With 4 bases removed from V and 0 bases from J, the gap between germline ends came to 15 bases.

The chain has TRBV7-2 and TRBJ2-3, with 8 bases matching TRBD2. Germline loops: CDR1 SGHTA, CDR2 FQGNSA. CDR3 length: 15 amino acids. With V trimmed by 4 bases and J by 4 bases, 7 bases remained unmatched. The CDR3 DNA sequence: TGTGCCAGCAGCTCCGTAGGACTAGCCCCAGATACGCAGTATTTT. Its translation: CASSSVGLAPDTQYF.

This clone has a handful of counts. The chain links TRBV4-1 to TRBJ2-5; 9 bases are shared with TRBD1. This CDR3 comprises 17 residues. Germline V lookup: CDR1 MGHRA, CDR2 YSYEKL. Germline trimming cut 0 bases from V and 5 bases from J; bases unmatched to any gene: 10. The CDR3 loop reads CASSQEPFRDRAETQYF. In DNA, the CDR3 is TGCGCCAGCAGCCAAGAACCTTTCCGGGACAGGGCTGAGACCCAGTACTTC.

This rearrangement joins TRBV14 to TRBJ2-3; D gene ambiguous. The germline gives CDR1 SGHDN, CDR2 FVKESK. This CDR3 is built from 14 residues. V was pared by 6 bases and J by 2 bases, with 12 bases between. The CDR3 sequence is CASSHRTLTDTQYF. CDR3 sequence (DNA): TGTGCCAGCAGTCATCGAACCCTCACAGATACGCAGTATTTT. The full variable domain, completed using reference TRBV14 and TRBJ2-3, is EAGVTQFPSHSVIEKGQTVTLRCDPISGHDNLYWYRRVMGKEIKFLLHFVKESKQDESGMPNNRFLAERTGGTYSTLKVQPAELEDSGVYFCASSHRTLTDTQYFGPGTRLTVL.

This rearrangement joins TRBV20-1 to TRBJ2-5; the match to TRBD2 covers 10 bases. The CDR3 has 16 amino acids. Germline V gene lookup returns CDR1 DFQATT and CDR2 SNEGSKA (reference sequence). The V and J ends lost 3 bases and 1 base, in that order; junction bases with no gene match: 8. In nucleotides, the CDR3 is TGCAGTGCTAGTCTGGTAGCGGGAGGACTCCAAGAGACCCAGTACTTC. Translated, it gives CSASLVAGGLQETQYF.

The rearrangement joins TRBV29-1 to TRBJ2-3; 8 bases agree with TRBD1. The V and J ends lost 6 bases and 2 bases, in that order; junction bases with no gene match: 10. The germline CDR1 and CDR2 sequences are SQVTM and ANQGSEA. The CDR3 has 15 residues. This CDR3 reads CSVGLTGAPTDTQYF. In nucleotides, the CDR3 is TGCAGCGTCGGTCTGACAGGGGCGCCCACAGATACGCAGTATTTT.

The table lists this clone with a count of one. The V and J genes are TRBV27 and TRBJ2-1, with TRBD2 identical over 11 bases. Germline lookup yields CDR1 MNHEY and CDR2 SMNVEV (reference sequence). V lost 4 bases and J lost 2; bases outside the gene matches: 10. The CDR3 has 18 amino acids. The CDR3: CASSSYHSSGRPYNEQFF. For the CDR3, the DNA is TGTGCCAGCAGTTCCTACCATTCTAGCGGGAGGCCCTACAATGAGCAGTTCTTC.

V gene TRBV6-5 combines with J gene TRBJ2-3; 11 bases are a match to TRBD2. V shed 8 bases and J 7 bases; nucleotides not matched to a gene: 11. Germline-derived CDR1 and CDR2 are MNHEY and SVGAGI. The length of the CDR3 is 15 residues. The CDR3 coding sequence is TGTGCCAGCCGCCTAACTAGCGGGAGCGTAAATACGCAGTATTTT. Its protein product is CASRLTSGSVNTQYF.

This clone came up once. This chain connects TRBV7-6 to TRBJ2-1; 7 bases align to TRBD2. The CDR3 is 17 residues long. Germline values: CDR1 SGHVS, CDR2 FNYEAQ. Trimming at V came to 2 bases and at J to 0 bases, leaving 7 bases not matched to a gene. DNA for the CDR3: TGTGCCAGCAGCTTAAGGACTAGTCTTAGCTCCTACAATGAGCAGTTCTTC. It encodes CASSLRTSLSSYNEQFF.

The J gene is TRBJ1-2, the V gene TRBV7-2; a possible D gene is TRBD1 (5 bases). Trimming took 5 bases from V and 3 from J, leaving 13 bases between them. Germline values: CDR1 SGHTA, CDR2 FQGNSA. This CDR3 contains 14 residues. In nucleotides, the CDR3 is TGTGCCAGCAGCGCCCGGGACGGATACTATGGCTACACCTTC. It codes for CASSARDGYYGYTF.

Within the sample, this clone is medium-sized (0.01 to 0.1%). The CDR3 DNA follows: TGCGCCAGCAGCCAAGTAATGAGTGTTGACAATGAGCAGTTCTTC. As protein: CASSQVMSVDNEQFF. The chain has TRBV4-1 and TRBJ2-1; D gene uncertain. V lost 1 base and J 5 bases, leaving 12 bases between the germline ends. This CDR3 has 15 amino acids. The V gene's germline CDR1 is MGHRA and CDR2 YSYEKL.